This TCR beta chain emerged from a study of blood T cell repertoires in COVID-19. In the authors' workflow: The authors estimated nucleated cell counts from reference gene primer amplification. The data were produced by immunoSEQ multiplex PCR, yet TCRdb's version contains in-frame clones alone and is incomplete. The V and J calls and the clone size are those of that table, but D and trimming were determined from the DNA. The table lists roughly 400,000 clones, about 88% of them singletons. Germline trimming cut 5 bases from V and 7 bases from J; bases unmatched to any gene: 8. Germline CDR1 and CDR2: SGHAT and FQNNGV. This CDR3 is 16 amino acids long.

This TCR was sampled from a woman aged 18 to 35 who had been exposed to COVID-19. The chain uses TRBV11-2 and TRBJ2-2, with 12 bases that match TRBD2. Sequencing was carried out using PBMCs or T cells enriched from blood (not recorded which). CDR3 residues: CASSPSSGGASGELFF. DNA for the CDR3: TGTGCCAGCAGCCCCTCTAGCGGGGGGGCTAGCGGGGAGCTGTTTTTT.